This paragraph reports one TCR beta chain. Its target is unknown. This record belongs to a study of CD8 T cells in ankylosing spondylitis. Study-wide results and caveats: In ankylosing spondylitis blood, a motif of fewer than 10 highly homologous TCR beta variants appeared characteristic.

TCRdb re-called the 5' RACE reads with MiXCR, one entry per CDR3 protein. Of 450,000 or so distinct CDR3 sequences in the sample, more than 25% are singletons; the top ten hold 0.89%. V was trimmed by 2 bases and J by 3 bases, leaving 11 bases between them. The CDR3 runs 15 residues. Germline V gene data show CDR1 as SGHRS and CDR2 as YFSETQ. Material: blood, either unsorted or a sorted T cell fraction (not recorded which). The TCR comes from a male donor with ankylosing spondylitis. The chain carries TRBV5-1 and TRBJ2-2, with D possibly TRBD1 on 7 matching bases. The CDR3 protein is CASSFARGDTGELFF. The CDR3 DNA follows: TGCGCCAGCAGCTTCGCCAGGGGGGACACCGGGGAGCTGTTTTTT.